This T cell receptor beta chain stems from a study of beta chain features in type 1 diabetes. Study details: Across all samples, over 85 million sorted cells were examined. Study-wide points: Within each of all four CD4+ subsets, Type 1 diabetes patients had TCRB CDR3s that were moderately but significantly shorter. Sequencing from cDNA could over-represent high-TCR-expressing cells.

For this clone: Its target is unknown.

The isolated RNA, all of it, was reverse transcribed, so expressed TCRB transcripts were what got sequenced. Produced via immunoSEQ multiplex PCR; TCRdb's table is partial and in-frame only. The sample carries approximately 170,000 clones, 7.8% recorded once. Germline V gene lookup returns CDR1 SEHNR and CDR2 FQNEAQ (reference sequence). V was trimmed by 2 bases and J by 8 bases, leaving 16 bases between them. The CDR3 is 15 amino acids. The chain links TRBV7-9 to TRBJ1-3; TRBD1 might be the D (6 bases). This TCR derives from a woman aged 40-49 years with type 1 diabetes. Sample: central memory CD4+ T cells from blood. The CDR3 protein is CASSLRAGDADTIYF. The CDR3, as DNA: TGTGCCAGCAGCTTAAGGGCAGGGGACGCGGACACCATATATTTT.